A single T cell receptor (beta chain) is shown here with its context. TCRdb's table, derived via immunoSEQ multiplex PCR, lists solely in-frame clones and lacks some. The sample carries hundreds of thousands of clones, more than 85% recorded once. This sample is drawn from a study of blood T cell repertoires in COVID-19. The CDR3 loop spans 18 amino acids. Trimming at V came to 0 bases and at J to 0 bases, leaving 10 bases not matched to a gene. The germline V gene has CDR1 LNHDA and CDR2 SQIVND (reference sequence). V is TRBV19 and J is TRBJ1-2; 7 nucleotides match TRBD1. The sample consisted of PBMCs or T cells enriched from blood (not recorded which). The TCR comes from a woman aged 55-69 years who had recovered from COVID-19. As DNA, the CDR3 is TGTGCCAGTAGTATAGATGTGAGGGACAGCTCTTCTAACTATGGCTACACCTTC. The encoded protein is CASSIDVRDSSSNYGYTF.